The sequence of this T cell receptor (beta chain) was determined in a study of OX40 agonist ivuxolimab in advanced cancers. Assay: immunoSEQ multiplex PCR; the TCRdb copy retains only in-frame clones and omits some. Of approximately 50,000 clones listed, more than 70% are singletons. Sequences were derived from CD4+ or CD8+ T cells sorted from blood, sampled in a trial of the OX40 agonist ivuxolimab. The TCR sequence derives from an adult with an advanced solid tumor such as melanoma, head and neck, liver or kidney cancer.

The CDR3 protein is CASSIPDRARYEQYF. CDR3 nucleotide sequence: TGTGCCAGTAGTATACCGGACAGGGCAAGGTACGAGCAGTACTTC. The V gene is TRBV19, the J gene TRBJ2-7; 8 bases agree with TRBD1. The germline V gene has CDR1 LNHDA and CDR2 SQIVND (reference sequence). This CDR3 is built from 15 residues. Trimming removed 2 bases from V and 4 bases from J; junction bases left unmatched: 7.